This T cell receptor beta chain was found in a study of Ad26.COV2.S vaccination and SARS-CoV-2 variants. Study-level findings and limits: Non-spike TCR breadth showed similarity between vaccine and placebo recipients.

Method: immunoSEQ multiplex PCR; TCRdb's copy keeps in-frame clones and lacks some. Seen here are fewer than 300,000 clones, approximately 89% observed once, and the top ten hold about 3.1%. The treatment here: over 15 received Ad26.COV2.S at low or high dose, single or two shots; roughly five received placebo; per-sample allocation not given. On day 63 after the first injection, vaccine and placebo recipients gave samples. CDR1 is SNHLY and CDR2 is FYNNEI in the germline V gene. The length of the CDR3 is 11 residues. Trimming pared 1 base from V and 4 bases from J, leaving 1 base between. In regard to this clone: As yet, its antigen is unknown.

The genes are TRBV2 and TRBJ2-5, with no clear D. The sequence was obtained from a person aged 18-65 years who received the Ad26.COV2.S COVID-19 vaccine or a placebo. Source: peripheral blood, taken in a trial of Ad26.COV2.S vaccine versus placebo. In DNA, the CDR3 is TGTGCCAGCAGTGAAGGAGAGACCCAGTACTTC. Translating it yields CASSEGETQYF.